This T cell receptor (beta chain) is from a study of cytomegalovirus exposure and HLA in healthy donors. This CDR3 has 14 residues. Germline V gene sequence: CDR1 MNHNY, CDR2 SVGAGI (reference sequence). With 0 bases removed from V and 8 bases from J, the gap between germline ends came to 10 bases. Whole-study findings and limits: Later analysis suggested most CMV-associated TCR beta chains were HLA-restricted. Investigators reported 150 to 200 TCR beta chains as tied to cytomegalovirus.

The study ran its PCR with 60 Vbeta and 13 Jbeta primers. As handled by the study authors: Approximately 11 million of the roughly 80 million unique TCR beta chains counted in a later analysis were shared. Using immunoSEQ multiplex PCR, the repertoire was profiled, and TCRdb retains in-frame clones only, with some absent. V, J and clone size reflect that table, while D and trimming were determined from the DNA. The sample lists over 100,000 clones, approximately 70% seen once, with more than 0.7% in the top ten. This clone was found a few times. Its antigen is as yet unknown. Regarding donors, all were healthy bone marrow donors.

This chain connects TRBV6-6 to TRBJ1-4; D possibly corresponds to TRBD1 (6 bases). Source material: PBMCs. This TCR came from a woman in her 30s in good health and CMV-seronegative. The CDR3 here is CASSYSMGHEKLFF. CDR3 DNA: TGTGCCAGCAGTTACTCTATGGGACACGAAAAACTGTTTTTT.